This TCR beta chain stems from a study of graft-versus-host responses after intestinal transplantation. Looking at the study overall: Following induction with anti-thymocyte globulin, all recipients were given tacrolimus and steroids for two to three years.

This table comes from immunoSEQ multiplex PCR, and its TCRdb copy is limited to in-frame clones, with some not included. The profile shows 90,000 to 95,000 clones, 85% to 95% of them singletons. Concerning this clone itself: Its target is unknown.

Trimming removed 0 bases from V and 4 bases from J; junction bases left unmatched: 7. Per germline, CDR1 MNHEY and CDR2 SVGAGI. The CDR3 length is 16 residues. Broader study findings: The presence of high graft-versus-host to host-versus-graft clonal ratios in allografts characterized patients with graft-donor T cell macrochimerism. Early post-transplant HvG declines tracked with peak circulating GvH clone levels. Among recipient marrow samples, GvH clones were found; some appeared first in ileum or blood.

The source was unstimulated CD8+ T cells sorted from spleen or lymph node cells, collected before intestinal transplant. The receptor was derived from a human donor who received an intestinal transplant. The chain recombines TRBV6-5 with TRBJ2-5, with TRBD2 matching over 8 bases. The CDR3 nucleotides are TGTGCCAGCAGTTACTCAACCGGGACTAGTGGAGAGACCCAGTACTTC. Translation: CASSYSTGTSGETQYF.